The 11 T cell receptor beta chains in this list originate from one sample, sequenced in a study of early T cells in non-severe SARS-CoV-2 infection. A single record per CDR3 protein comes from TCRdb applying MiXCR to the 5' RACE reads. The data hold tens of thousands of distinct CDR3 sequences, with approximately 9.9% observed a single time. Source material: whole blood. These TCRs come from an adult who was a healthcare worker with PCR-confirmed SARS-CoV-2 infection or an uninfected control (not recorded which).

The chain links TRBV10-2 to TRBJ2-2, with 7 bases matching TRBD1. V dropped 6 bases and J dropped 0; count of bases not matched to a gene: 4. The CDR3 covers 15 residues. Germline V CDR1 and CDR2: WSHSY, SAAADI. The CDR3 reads CASRPGTANTGELFF. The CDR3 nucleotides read TGCGCCAGCAGGCCCGGGACAGCGAACACCGGGGAGCTGTTTTTT.

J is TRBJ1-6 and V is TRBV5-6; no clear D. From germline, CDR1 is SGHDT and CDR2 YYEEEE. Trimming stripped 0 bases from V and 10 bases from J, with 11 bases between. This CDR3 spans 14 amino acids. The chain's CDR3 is CASSLALQSSPLHF. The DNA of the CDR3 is TGTGCCAGCAGCTTGGCCCTCCAGAGCTCACCCCTCCACTTT.

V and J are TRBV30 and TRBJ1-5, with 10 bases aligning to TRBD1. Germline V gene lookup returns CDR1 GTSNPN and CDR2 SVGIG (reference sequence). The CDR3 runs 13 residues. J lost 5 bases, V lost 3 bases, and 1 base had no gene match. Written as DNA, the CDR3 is TGTGCCTGGAGGGGGACAGGGGATCAGCCCCAGCATTTT. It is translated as CAWRGTGDQPQHF.

The CDR3 nucleotides read TGTGCCAGCAACCCCAATATGGGAGGCTACACCTTC. This encodes CASNPNMGGYTF. V gene TRBV7-9 combines with J gene TRBJ1-2; D not resolved. Germline V lookup: CDR1 SEHNR, CDR2 FQNEAQ (reference sequence). V lost 7 bases and J lost 8, with 14 bases in between. CDR3 size: 12 residues.

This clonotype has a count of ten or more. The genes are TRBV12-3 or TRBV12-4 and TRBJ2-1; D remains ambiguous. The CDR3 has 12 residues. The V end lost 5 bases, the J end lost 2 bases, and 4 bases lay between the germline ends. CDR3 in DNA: TGTGCCAGCAGTCCAACCTACAATGAGCAGTTCTTC. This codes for CASSPTYNEQFF.

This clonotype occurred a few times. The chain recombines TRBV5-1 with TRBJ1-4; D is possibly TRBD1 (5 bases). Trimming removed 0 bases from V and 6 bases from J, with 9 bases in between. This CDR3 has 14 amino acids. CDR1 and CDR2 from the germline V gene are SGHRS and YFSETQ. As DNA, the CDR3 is TGCGCCAGCAGCTTGGAGAGAGGGGATGAAAAACTGTTTTTT. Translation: CASSLERGDEKLFF.

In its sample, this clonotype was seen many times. The CDR3 here is CASSKVGAAETQYF. CDR3 DNA: TGTGCCAGCAGCAAAGTAGGGGCGGCAGAGACCCAGTACTTC. The V gene is TRBV7-9, the J gene TRBJ2-5; tentatively, D is TRBD1 (5 bases). The CDR3 runs to 14 residues. CDR1 SEHNR and CDR2 FQNEAQ come from the germline V gene (reference sequence). Trimming shortened V by 5 bases and J by 4 bases, and 14 bases separated the two germline ends.

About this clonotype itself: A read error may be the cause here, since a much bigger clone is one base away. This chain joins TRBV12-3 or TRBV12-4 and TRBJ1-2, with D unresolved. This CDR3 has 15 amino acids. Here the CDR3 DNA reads TGTGCCAGCAGTTTGAGATCGGGGATCAACTATGGCTACATCTTC. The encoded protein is CASSLRSGINYGYIF.

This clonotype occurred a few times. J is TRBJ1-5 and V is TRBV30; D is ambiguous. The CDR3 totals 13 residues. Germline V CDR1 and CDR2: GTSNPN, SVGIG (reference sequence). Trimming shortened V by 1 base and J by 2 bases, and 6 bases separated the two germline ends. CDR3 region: CAWSGVGNQPQHF. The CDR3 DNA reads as TGTGCCTGGAGTGGGGTCGGCAATCAGCCCCAGCATTTT.

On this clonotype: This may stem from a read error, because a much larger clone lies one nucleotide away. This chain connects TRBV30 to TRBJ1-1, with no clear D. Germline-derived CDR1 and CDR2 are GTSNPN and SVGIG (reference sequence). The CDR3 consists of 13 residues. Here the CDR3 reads CVGYHGYLTEAFF. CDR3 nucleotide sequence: TGTGTCGGGTACCATGGATATTTGACTGAAGCTTTCTTT.

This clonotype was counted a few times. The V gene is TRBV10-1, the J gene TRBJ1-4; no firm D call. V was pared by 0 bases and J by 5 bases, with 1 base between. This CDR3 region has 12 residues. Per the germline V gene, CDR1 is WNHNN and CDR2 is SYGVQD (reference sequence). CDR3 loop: CASSESNEKLFF. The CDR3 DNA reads TGCGCCAGCAGTGAGTCGAATGAAAAACTGTTTTTT.